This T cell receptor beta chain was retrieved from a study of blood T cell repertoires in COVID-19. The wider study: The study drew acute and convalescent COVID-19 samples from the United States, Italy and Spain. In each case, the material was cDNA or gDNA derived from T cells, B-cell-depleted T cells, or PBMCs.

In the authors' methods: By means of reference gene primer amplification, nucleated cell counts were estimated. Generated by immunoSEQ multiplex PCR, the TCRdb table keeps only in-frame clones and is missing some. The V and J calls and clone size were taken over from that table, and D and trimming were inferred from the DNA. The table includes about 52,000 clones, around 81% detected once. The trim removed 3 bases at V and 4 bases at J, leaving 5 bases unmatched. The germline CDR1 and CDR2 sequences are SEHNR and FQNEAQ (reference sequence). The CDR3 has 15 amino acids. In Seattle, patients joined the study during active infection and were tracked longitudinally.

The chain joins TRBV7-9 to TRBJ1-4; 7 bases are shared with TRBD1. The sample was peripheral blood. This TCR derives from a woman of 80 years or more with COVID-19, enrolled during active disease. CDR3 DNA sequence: TGTGCCAGCAGCTTCGGCGGGACAGATAATGAAAAACTGTTTTTT. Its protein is CASSFGGTDNEKLFF.